This T cell receptor (beta chain) was retrieved from a study of Ad26.COV2.S vaccination and SARS-CoV-2 variants. The germline V gene has CDR1 SQVTM and CDR2 ANQGSEA. V was cut by 0 bases and J by 9 bases, with 20 bases left in between. The CDR3 sequence is 15 residues long. Treatment indicated: some 20 received Ad26.COV2.S at low or high dose, single or two shots; 5 received placebo; per-sample allocation not given. Each sample was drawn 63 days after the first injection (of vaccine or placebo). Assay used: immunoSEQ multiplex PCR; TCRdb lists only in-frame clones, some missing. The sample lists 350,000 to 600,000 clones, roughly nine tenths occurring once.

The sample consisted of peripheral blood, taken in a trial of Ad26.COV2.S vaccine versus placebo. The sequence came from a person aged 18 to 59 who received the Ad26.COV2.S COVID-19 vaccine or a placebo. V usage is TRBV29-1 and J usage is TRBJ1-1, with D perhaps TRBD1 (5 bases). As DNA, the CDR3 is TGCAGCGTTGAAGATACGGGGGGGTTAGCAGAGAAAGCTTTCTTT. Protein: CSVEDTGGLAEKAFF.